The rows below give T cell receptor beta chains drawn from one sample of a study of PD-1 blockade in classical Hodgkin lymphoma. Measured with immunoSEQ multiplex PCR; TCRdb has only the in-frame clones, and not every one. This sample has about 110,000 clones, with roughly nine tenths found just once. This material consisted of peripheral blood mononuclear cells (PBMCs), taken before the second cycle of nivolumab. All receptors come from a human donor with classical Hodgkin lymphoma. The CDR3 runs from the conserved cysteine through the conserved F or W. Each record gives: CDR3 DNA, CDR3 protein, V gene, clone size, D gene, J gene. A D gene is named only where the DNA matches it firmly. Size tells how often a clone was seen (once, few, many) or the class of an expanded clone, and some rows leave it out.

cdr3_nt: TGTGCCAGCAGCTTGGAAGTGGAGCTGAAATCGGAGCAGTACTTC; cdr3_aa: CASSLEVELKSEQYF; v_call: TRBV5-6; clone_size: .; d_call: .; j_call: TRBJ2-7
cdr3_nt: TGCGCCAGCAGCCAAGGGTCACAGGCCACCGGGGAGCTGTTTTTT; cdr3_aa: CASSQGSQATGELFF; v_call: TRBV4-3; clone_size: .; d_call: .; j_call: TRBJ2-2
cdr3_nt: TGTGCCAGCAGTGAATTAGCGGGAGGGCGAGGCACCGGGGAGCTGTTTTTT; cdr3_aa: CASSELAGGRGTGELFF; v_call: TRBV6-1; clone_size: few; d_call: TRBD2; j_call: TRBJ2-2
cdr3_nt: TGTGCCAGCAGCCCTGGACGGAGACCAGATCAGCCCCAGCATTTT; cdr3_aa: CASSPGRRPDQPQHF; v_call: TRBV28; clone_size: .; d_call: .; j_call: TRBJ1-5
cdr3_nt: TGTGCCAGCAGCTTACAGGGGGCCCACACCGGGGAGCTGTTTTTT; cdr3_aa: CASSLQGAHTGELFF; v_call: TRBV5-6; clone_size: .; d_call: TRBD1; j_call: TRBJ2-2
cdr3_nt: TGTGCCAGCTCACCACCCCTAACCACGAGGGGATTCTTCTACGAGCAGTACTTC; cdr3_aa: CASSPPLTTRGFFYEQYF; v_call: TRBV18; clone_size: .; d_call: .; j_call: TRBJ2-7
cdr3_nt: TGTGCCAGTAGTACGCCGGGACGGACTAATGAAAAACTGTTTTTT; cdr3_aa: CASSTPGRTNEKLFF; v_call: TRBV19; clone_size: .; d_call: .; j_call: TRBJ1-4
cdr3_nt: TGTGCCAGCAGCCAAGATTATACAGATACGCAGTATTTT; cdr3_aa: CASSQDYTDTQYF; v_call: TRBV14; clone_size: .; d_call: .; j_call: TRBJ2-3
cdr3_nt: TGCGCCAGCAGCCTTCAGCTACGGGTCACAGATACGCAGTATTTT; cdr3_aa: CASSLQLRVTDTQYF; v_call: TRBV4-1; clone_size: once; d_call: .; j_call: TRBJ2-3
cdr3_nt: TGTGCCAGCAGCTTATTGACGGACCCTAGCTCCTACAATGAGCAGTTCTTC; cdr3_aa: CASSLLTDPSSYNEQFF; v_call: TRBV13; clone_size: .; d_call: .; j_call: TRBJ2-1
cdr3_nt: TGTGCCAGCAGCCAAGCCCAGACAGCCGAAGAGACCCAGTACTTC; cdr3_aa: CASSQAQTAEETQYF; v_call: TRBV14; clone_size: .; d_call: .; j_call: TRBJ2-5
cdr3_nt: TGTGCCAGCAGAGGGACAGGGGGCTATGTCAACTATGGCTACACCTTC; cdr3_aa: CASRGTGGYVNYGYTF; v_call: TRBV27; clone_size: .; d_call: TRBD1; j_call: TRBJ1-2
cdr3_nt: TGTGCCAGCAGCTTGGACAGTAAGAACTACGAGCAGTACTTC; cdr3_aa: CASSLDSKNYEQYF; v_call: TRBV5-4; clone_size: .; d_call: .; j_call: TRBJ2-7
cdr3_nt: TGTGCCTGGAGTGTACTAGGGGGGGAGAACACTGAAGCTTTCTTT; cdr3_aa: CAWSVLGGENTEAFF; v_call: TRBV30; clone_size: .; d_call: .; j_call: TRBJ1-1
cdr3_nt: TGTGCCAGCAGCTGGGGGGCATGGCAGCCCCAGCATTTT; cdr3_aa: CASSWGAWQPQHF; v_call: TRBV5-6; clone_size: .; d_call: .; j_call: TRBJ1-5
cdr3_nt: TGTGCTAGTGGTTTGAGTCGGTTGAACACTGAAGCTTTCTTT; cdr3_aa: CASGLSRLNTEAFF; v_call: TRBV12-5; clone_size: .; d_call: .; j_call: TRBJ1-1
cdr3_nt: TGCGCCAGCAGTGAGGGGTATTATTCACCCCTCCACTTT; cdr3_aa: CASSEGYYSPLHF; v_call: TRBV10-1; clone_size: .; d_call: .; j_call: TRBJ1-6
cdr3_nt: TGTGCCAGTAACGGTCCGGGGGGAGTCTATGGCTACACCTTC; cdr3_aa: CASNGPGGVYGYTF; v_call: TRBV19; clone_size: .; d_call: .; j_call: TRBJ1-2
cdr3_nt: TGCAGTGCCCATTCTGACGGGGAGCTGTTTTTT; cdr3_aa: CSAHSDGELFF; v_call: TRBV20-1; clone_size: .; d_call: .; j_call: TRBJ2-2
cdr3_nt: TGTGCCAGCAGTTCCAGGGACACCGGGGAGCTGTTTTTT; cdr3_aa: CASSSRDTGELFF; v_call: TRBV2; clone_size: .; d_call: .; j_call: TRBJ2-2
cdr3_nt: TGTGCCAGCAGCCTCTTGAGTGGCGGCGACGTGGAGCAGTTCTTC; cdr3_aa: CASSLLSGGDVEQFF; v_call: TRBV7-6; clone_size: .; d_call: .; j_call: TRBJ2-1
cdr3_nt: TGTGCCAGCAGAGCGGGCGGTGAGCAGTTCTTC; cdr3_aa: CASRAGGEQFF; v_call: TRBV9; clone_size: .; d_call: .; j_call: TRBJ2-1
cdr3_nt: TGTGCCAGTAGTCTAGACCGGGACAGGGCTGAGACCCAGTACTTC; cdr3_aa: CASSLDRDRAETQYF; v_call: TRBV19; clone_size: .; d_call: TRBD1; j_call: TRBJ2-5
cdr3_nt: TGTGCCAGCAGCGTGGGACGCACAGATACGCAGTATTTT; cdr3_aa: CASSVGRTDTQYF; v_call: TRBV9; clone_size: .; d_call: .; j_call: TRBJ2-3
cdr3_nt: TGCGCCAGCAGCCACAACGTCGAGGGGTCCGGACAGGGGGTCGAGCAGTACTTC; cdr3_aa: CASSHNVEGSGQGVEQYF; v_call: TRBV4-3; clone_size: .; d_call: TRBD1; j_call: TRBJ2-7
cdr3_nt: TGTGCCAGCAGCCCCCGAAGACTAGCGGGCGGGCACAATGAGCAGTTCTTC; cdr3_aa: CASSPRRLAGGHNEQFF; v_call: TRBV7-9; clone_size: .; d_call: TRBD2; j_call: TRBJ2-1
cdr3_nt: TGCGCCAGCAGCCAAGGACGGCGGGACGAAAAACTGTTTTTT; cdr3_aa: CASSQGRRDEKLFF; v_call: TRBV4-3; clone_size: once; d_call: .; j_call: TRBJ1-4
cdr3_nt: TGTGCCAGCAGTGAAAACCACAGAGCTTATGGCTACACCTTC; cdr3_aa: CASSENHRAYGYTF; v_call: TRBV6-1; clone_size: few; d_call: .; j_call: TRBJ1-2
cdr3_nt: TGTGCCAGCAGCCAAGGGGCGGACCTAGCTAACCTTGCGGAGTTCTTC; cdr3_aa: CASSQGADLANLAEFF; v_call: TRBV4-2; clone_size: .; d_call: .; j_call: TRBJ2-1
cdr3_nt: TGCGCCAGCAGCCAAGAAAGAGGGGATCTCAATCAGCCCCAGCATTTT; cdr3_aa: CASSQERGDLNQPQHF; v_call: TRBV4-3; clone_size: .; d_call: .; j_call: TRBJ1-5
cdr3_nt: TGTGCCAGCAGTGAATTCTTGCTAGCGGGGGCGAAGACCCAGTACTTC; cdr3_aa: CASSEFLLAGAKTQYF; v_call: TRBV2; clone_size: .; d_call: TRBD2; j_call: TRBJ2-5
cdr3_nt: TGTGCCACCAGCAGAGATCTTGGTAATGAAAAACTGTTTTTT; cdr3_aa: CATSRDLGNEKLFF; v_call: TRBV15; clone_size: .; d_call: .; j_call: TRBJ1-4
cdr3_nt: TGTGCCAGCAGCTCCGAGCGGGAGCACTCCTACGAGCAGTACTTC; cdr3_aa: CASSSEREHSYEQYF; v_call: TRBV7-8; clone_size: .; d_call: TRBD2; j_call: TRBJ2-7
cdr3_nt: TGTGCCAGCAGTACGACGGGACTCCAATACAATGAGCAGTTCTTC; cdr3_aa: CASSTTGLQYNEQFF; v_call: TRBV4-2; clone_size: .; d_call: .; j_call: TRBJ2-1
cdr3_nt: TGTGCCAGCAGCCAGATCCCCGTGAACACTGAAGCTTTCTTT; cdr3_aa: CASSQIPVNTEAFF; v_call: TRBV7-2; clone_size: few; d_call: .; j_call: TRBJ1-1
cdr3_nt: TGTGCCAGCAACCCCGGGGCCGGGAGGGGGAATGAGCAGTTCTTC; cdr3_aa: CASNPGAGRGNEQFF; v_call: TRBV7-9; clone_size: few; d_call: TRBD2; j_call: TRBJ2-1
cdr3_nt: TGCGCCAGCAGCGAACTAGCGGGAGTCTACGAGCAGTACTTC; cdr3_aa: CASSELAGVYEQYF; v_call: TRBV10-2; clone_size: .; d_call: TRBD2; j_call: TRBJ2-7
cdr3_nt: TGTGCCAGCAGTCCCATCGGACTAGAGGGAGGCGAGCAGTACTTC; cdr3_aa: CASSPIGLEGGEQYF; v_call: TRBV6-5; clone_size: .; d_call: TRBD2; j_call: TRBJ2-7
cdr3_nt: TGCAGTGCTAGGCAGGGAGGCGGCTACACCTTC; cdr3_aa: CSARQGGGYTF; v_call: TRBV20-1; clone_size: once; d_call: .; j_call: TRBJ1-2
cdr3_nt: TGTGCCAGTAGTATATCAAGGGGGAACACTGAAGCTTTCTTT; cdr3_aa: CASSISRGNTEAFF; v_call: TRBV19; clone_size: few; d_call: .; j_call: TRBJ1-1
cdr3_nt: TGTGCCAGCACACCTCGGGGCAGTAACAATGAGCAGTTCTTC; cdr3_aa: CASTPRGSNNEQFF; v_call: TRBV6-6; clone_size: .; d_call: .; j_call: TRBJ2-1
cdr3_nt: TGCGCCAGCAGCTGGACTAGCGGGGGGACCTACAATGAGCAGTTCTTC; cdr3_aa: CASSWTSGGTYNEQFF; v_call: TRBV5-1; clone_size: .; d_call: TRBD2; j_call: TRBJ2-1
cdr3_nt: TGTGCCAGCAGCCCCCCTATTAGTACAGGGCTGTGGAGCGGCTACACCTTC; cdr3_aa: CASSPPISTGLWSGYTF; v_call: TRBV5-4; clone_size: .; d_call: .; j_call: TRBJ1-2
cdr3_nt: TGTGCCAGCAGCTTAACCGCTAGCGGGAGTACCAATGAGCAGTTCTTC; cdr3_aa: CASSLTASGSTNEQFF; v_call: TRBV11-2; clone_size: .; d_call: TRBD2; j_call: TRBJ2-1
cdr3_nt: TGTGCCAGTTCCTCAGGGAGGAATCAGCCCCAGCATTTT; cdr3_aa: CASSSGRNQPQHF; v_call: TRBV19; clone_size: .; d_call: .; j_call: TRBJ1-5
cdr3_nt: TGTGCCAGTAGCCCAGTCTCAGGGACACTGAATGGATATGGCTACACCTTC; cdr3_aa: CASSPVSGTLNGYGYTF; v_call: TRBV19; clone_size: .; d_call: .; j_call: TRBJ1-2
cdr3_nt: TGTGCCACTCAGACAGGGGGGGCCGGGGAGCTGTTTTTT; cdr3_aa: CATQTGGAGELFF; v_call: TRBV15; clone_size: .; d_call: TRBD1; j_call: TRBJ2-2
cdr3_nt: TGCGCCAGCAGCCAAGTCCATCTTGCAGAAACCGGGGAGCTGTTTTTT; cdr3_aa: CASSQVHLAETGELFF; v_call: TRBV4-1; clone_size: .; d_call: .; j_call: TRBJ2-2
cdr3_nt: TGTGCCAGCAGTTTAGGCGGCGGGAACTCCTACGAGCAGTACTTC; cdr3_aa: CASSLGGGNSYEQYF; v_call: TRBV27; clone_size: .; d_call: .; j_call: TRBJ2-7
cdr3_nt: TGTGCCAGCAGTCGTCAATGGCTGACCGGGACAAGCTATAGCAATCAGCCCCAGCATTTT; cdr3_aa: CASSRQWLTGTSYSNQPQHF; v_call: TRBV27; clone_size: .; d_call: .; j_call: TRBJ1-5
cdr3_nt: TGTGCCAGCAGCTTATTGAATAGGGGGGTACTGTACTTC; cdr3_aa: CASSLLNRGVLYF; v_call: TRBV7-9; clone_size: .; d_call: .; j_call: TRBJ2-7
cdr3_nt: TGCGCCAGCAGCCCTCGCCCACCGTGGACTAGCGGGAGGGTACAGTTCTTC; cdr3_aa: CASSPRPPWTSGRVQFF; v_call: TRBV4-1; clone_size: .; d_call: TRBD2; j_call: TRBJ2-1
cdr3_nt: TGTGCCAGCAGTTACAATAGCGGGGGGGACAATGAGCAGTTCTTC; cdr3_aa: CASSYNSGGDNEQFF; v_call: TRBV27; clone_size: .; d_call: TRBD2; j_call: TRBJ2-1
cdr3_nt: TGCGCCAGCAGCCAAGTCACACACAGTATGAACACTGAAGCTTTCTTT; cdr3_aa: CASSQVTHSMNTEAFF; v_call: TRBV4-3; clone_size: .; d_call: .; j_call: TRBJ1-1
cdr3_nt: TGTGCCAGCAGCTTAGGGGAACCCCAGTACTTC; cdr3_aa: CASSLGEPQYF; v_call: TRBV7-2; clone_size: .; d_call: .; j_call: TRBJ2-7
cdr3_nt: TGTGCCAGCAGTTTCCGGTCCTTACGGGATGGCTACACCTTC; cdr3_aa: CASSFRSLRDGYTF; v_call: TRBV6-5; clone_size: .; d_call: .; j_call: TRBJ1-2
cdr3_nt: TGTGCCAGTAGTATAATGGGCGGCAATCAGCCCCAGCATTTT; cdr3_aa: CASSIMGGNQPQHF; v_call: TRBV19; clone_size: once; d_call: .; j_call: TRBJ1-5
cdr3_nt: TGTGCCAGCAGCTTGGAGCCGAGAACCTACGAGCAGTACTTC; cdr3_aa: CASSLEPRTYEQYF; v_call: TRBV5-5; clone_size: .; d_call: .; j_call: TRBJ2-7
cdr3_nt: TGTGCCAGCAGCCAAGGACCCTCCTACGAGCAGTACTTC; cdr3_aa: CASSQGPSYEQYF; v_call: TRBV7-2; clone_size: .; d_call: .; j_call: TRBJ2-7
cdr3_nt: TGTGCCTGTCGGAAGGGGACCCGAGCTGAAAAACTGTTTTTT; cdr3_aa: CACRKGTRAEKLFF; v_call: TRBV30; clone_size: .; d_call: .; j_call: TRBJ1-4